Below are 16 T cell receptor beta chains sequenced from a single sample in a study of T cell repertoires in cytomegalovirus infection. TCRdb reprocessed the reads via MiXCR and lists one record per CDR3 protein. The table shows 350,000 to 500,000 distinct CDR3 sequences, with approximately 30% occurring only once. The specimen was PBMCs. Receptors originate from a human donor in good health (CMV status not recorded). Some clones in this sample may be carry-over from other donors' samples.

In this sample, this clonotype turned up many times. The rearrangement uses TRBV7-6 and TRBJ2-3; D is possibly TRBD1 (6 bases). Germline CDR1 reads SGHVS; CDR2 reads FNYEAQ. Trimming stripped 6 bases from V and 1 base from J, with 11 bases between. CDR3 length: 14 amino acids. In nucleotides, the CDR3 is TGTGCCAGCAGTCCCCGGACAGGCACAGATACGCAGTATTTT. It is translated as CASSPRTGTDTQYF.

The CDR3 DNA is TGTGCCAGCAGCGTAGGCGCTGGACAGAGACACTACGAGCAGTACTTC. Residues: CASSVGAGQRHYEQYF. The V and J genes are TRBV9 and TRBJ2-7, with D perhaps TRBD1 (6 bases). Looked up from germline, CDR1 is SGDLS and CDR2 is YYNGEE. Between the trimmed V and J ends, which lost 0 bases and 3 bases, there was a span of 16 bases. The CDR3 is 16 amino acids. The entire variable domain, with the rest obtained from reference TRBV9 and TRBJ2-7, is as follows: DSGVTQTPKHLITATGQRVTLRCSPRSGDLSVYWYQQSLDQGLQFLIQYYNGEERAKGNILERFSAQQFPDLHSELNLSSLELGDSALYFCASSVGAGQRHYEQYFGPGTRLTVT.

V is TRBV24-1 and J is TRBJ2-1; 13 bases agree with TRBD2. V lost 4 bases, J lost 7 bases, and 12 bases stayed unmatched. Germline-derived CDR1 and CDR2 are KGHDR and SFDVKD. This CDR3 spans 18 amino acids. This CDR3 is CATSDHLTSGGALNEQFF. CDR3 coding DNA: TGTGCCACCAGTGACCATTTAACTAGCGGGGGGGCCCTGAATGAGCAGTTCTTC.

The chain recombines TRBV6-6 with TRBJ1-5; D is unclear. Trimming left V 8 bases short and J 2 bases short, with 10 bases between. Per the germline V gene, CDR1 is MNHNY and CDR2 is SVGAGI (reference sequence). The CDR3 is 13 amino acids. In nucleotides, the CDR3 is TGTGCCAGCGACGTCGGGGGCAATCAGCCCCAGCATTTT. Encoded protein: CASDVGGNQPQHF.

The table lists this clonotype with a few counts. The chain links TRBV12-3 or TRBV12-4 to TRBJ2-3, with 10 bases matching TRBD1. The CDR3 has 14 amino acids. V lost 5 bases, J lost 6 bases, and 5 bases stayed unmatched. CDR3 sequence (DNA): TGTGCCAGCAGTCTGACAGGGGGCCTGGATACGCAGTATTTT. Its translation: CASSLTGGLDTQYF.

The chain combines TRBV6-5 with TRBJ1-1; 7 positions agree with TRBD1. CDR3 size: 18 residues. The germline V gene has CDR1 MNHEY and CDR2 SVGAGI. V shed 6 bases and J 0 bases; nucleotides not matched to a gene: 16. CDR3 in DNA: TGTGCCAGCAGGACTTACAGGGGCGATACCTTCATGAACACTGAAGCTTTCTTT. As protein: CASRTYRGDTFMNTEAFF.

This clonotype has at least ten counts. The chain couples TRBV19 to TRBJ1-6; TRBD1 is a possible D gene (6 bases). From germline, CDR1 is LNHDA and CDR2 SQIVND (reference sequence). The CDR3 covers 13 residues. The V and J ends lost 9 bases and 8 bases respectively, with 14 bases between them. CDR3 DNA: TGTGCCAGCCGGGACACCGGGTATTCACCCCTCCACTTT. This gives the protein CASRDTGYSPLHF.

This clonotype has just a few counts. The chain has TRBV12-3 or TRBV12-4 and TRBJ1-2; unclear D gene. The V end was cut by 3 bases, the J end by 4 bases, with 15 bases between. The CDR3 sequence is 15 residues long. This chain's CDR3 is CASSFGQLGVYGYTF. The DNA of the CDR3 is TGTGCCAGCAGTTTCGGGCAGCTTGGAGTCTATGGCTACACCTTC.

This clonotype was detected only a few times. The chain recombines TRBV2 with TRBJ2-7, with TRBD2 matching 8 bases. Trimming at V came to 7 bases and at J to 7 bases, leaving 21 bases not matched to a gene. The germline V gene encodes CDR1 SNHLY and CDR2 FYNNEI. The CDR3 runs to 17 residues. The CDR3 DNA follows: TGTGCCAGCAACAGATCCCCACAGCGGGGGACCGGGGGAGAGCAGTACTTC. Protein product: CASNRSPQRGTGGEQYF.

There are a few counts of this clonotype. The rearrangement links TRBV28 to TRBJ1-4; weak D call: TRBD1 (5 bases). V was pared by 4 bases and J by 5 bases, with 14 bases between. Looked up from germline, CDR1 is MDHEN and CDR2 is SYDVKM. The CDR3 runs 15 residues. CDR3 protein: CASSSPGGGNEKLFF. The CDR3 nucleotides read TGTGCCAGCAGTTCCCCTGGGGGGGGAAATGAAAAACTGTTTTTT.

About this clonotype: Being one base from a much bigger clone, this may be a read error. This chain joins TRBV6-2 or TRBV6-3 and TRBJ2-3; TRBD1 matches 7 bases. The CDR3 covers 20 residues. Germline loops: CDR1 MNHEY, CDR2 SVGEGT. V lost 2 bases to trimming and J lost 1 base; unmatched junction nucleotides: 18. Here the CDR3 reads CASSYPQPDRVWVGTDTQYF. The CDR3, as DNA: TGTGCCAGCAGTTACCCCCAGCCCGACAGGGTATGGGTTGGCACAGATACGCAGTATTTT.

The CDR3 bases are TGTGCCAGCTCACCGACGACAGGGGCCATAGCTAACTATGGCTACACCTTC. Amino acids: CASSPTTGAIANYGYTF. The chain is built from TRBV18 and TRBJ1-2, with TRBD1 identical over 8 bases. The V segment lost 3 bases and the J segment 0 bases; nucleotides outside the gene matches: 9. Germline loops: CDR1 KGHSH, CDR2 LQKENI. The CDR3 runs 17 residues.

This clonotype was counted only a few times. The rearrangement joins TRBV5-5 to TRBJ2-1; D may match TRBD1 or TRBD2 (7 bases each). The ends were cut back, 7 bases at V and 4 bases at J, with 18 bases in the middle. Germline V lookup: CDR1 SGHKS, CDR2 YYEKEE (reference sequence). The CDR3 loop spans 15 amino acids. The CDR3 bases are TGTGCCAGCGCCCAGGGAGGGGGCCTATACAATGAGCAGTTCTTC. Translated, it gives CASAQGGGLYNEQFF.

The CDR3 nucleotides are TGTGCCAGCAGTTTACGGCGGGACGAGCAGTACTTC. It is translated as CASSLRRDEQYF. The rearrangement links TRBV28 to TRBJ2-7; possible D gene TRBD2, 5 bases. V lost 2 bases and J lost 5, with 7 bases in between. This CDR3 region has 12 residues. Looked up from germline, CDR1 is MDHEN and CDR2 is SYDVKM.

Only one count was recorded for this clonotype. This sequence may be a read error, since a much larger clone differs from it by one base. The V gene is TRBV28, the J gene TRBJ1-4; 7 bases fit TRBD1. The CDR3 runs 15 residues. V trimming: 3 bases; J trimming: 8 bases; junction bases outside the gene matches: 9. Germline CDR1 is MDHEN and CDR2 is SYDVKM. The CDR3 coding sequence is TGTGCCAGCAGTTTGCCGGGACAGTGGAAGGAAAAACTGTTTTTT. Residues: CASSLPGQWKEKLFF.

This sequence joins TRBV7-2 and TRBJ1-2, with a weak D call TRBD1 (6 bases). CDR3 length: 15 amino acids. The germline gives CDR1 SGHTA, CDR2 FQGNSA. CDR3 amino acids: CYSSLGRGAYYGYTF. The DNA for the CDR3 is TGTTACAGCAGCTTGGGGCGGGGGGCATACTATGGCTACACCTTC.